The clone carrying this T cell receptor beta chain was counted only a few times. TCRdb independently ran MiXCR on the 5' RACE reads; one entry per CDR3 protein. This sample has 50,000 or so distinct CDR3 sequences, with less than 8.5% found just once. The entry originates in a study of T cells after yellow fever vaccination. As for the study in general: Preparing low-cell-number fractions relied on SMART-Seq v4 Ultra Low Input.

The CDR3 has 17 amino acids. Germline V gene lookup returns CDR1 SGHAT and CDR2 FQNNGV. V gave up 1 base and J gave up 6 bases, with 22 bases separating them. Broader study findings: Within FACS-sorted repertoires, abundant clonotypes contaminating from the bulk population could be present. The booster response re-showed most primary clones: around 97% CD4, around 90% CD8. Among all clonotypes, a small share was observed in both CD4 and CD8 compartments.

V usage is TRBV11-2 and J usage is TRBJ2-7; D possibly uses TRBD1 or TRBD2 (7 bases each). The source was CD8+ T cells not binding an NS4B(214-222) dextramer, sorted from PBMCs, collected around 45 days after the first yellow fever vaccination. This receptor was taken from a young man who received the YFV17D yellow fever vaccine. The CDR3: CASSLVAGGAPLGEQYV. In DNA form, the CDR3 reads TGTGCCAGCAGCTTAGTGGCAGGGGGGGCTCCGCTTGGCGAGCAGTACGTC.